A selection of T cell receptor beta chains follows, all from one sample in a study of Graves' ophthalmopathy and Graves' hyperthyroidism. TCRdb ran MiXCR on the multiplex PCR reads and lists one entry per CDR3 protein. The sample holds 220,000 or so distinct CDR3 sequences; roughly 21% are singletons and the top ten take roughly 45%. Sequenced material: peripheral blood. These receptors all come from a woman between 50 and 59 years old with Graves' ophthalmopathy. CDR3s include the opening cysteine and the closing phenylalanine or tryptophan. Fields, in order: D gene, clone size, J gene, V gene, CDR3 DNA, CDR3 protein. A D gene is named only where the DNA matches it firmly. Clone size appears in some rows only: once, few, many, or a class for an expanded clone.

>-|many|TRBJ2-1|TRBV2
TGTGCCAGCAGTGTGATACCGAACAATGAGCAGTTCTTC
CASSVIPNNEQFF
>-|many|TRBJ2-6|TRBV2
TGTGCCAGCACTTCCCCGACGAGGGGACTCTCTGGGGCCAACGTCCTGACTTTC
CASTSPTRGLSGANVLTF
>-|many|TRBJ2-4|TRBV6-1
TGTGCCAGCAGTACCCTGTGGGGCGAAAACATTCAGTACTTC
CASSTLWGENIQYF
>TRBD1|few|TRBJ1-2|TRBV5-1
TGCGCCAGCAGCGGGCGACAGGGCTATGGCTACACCTTC
CASSGRQGYGYTF
>-|-|TRBJ1-2|TRBV27
TGTGCCAGCAGTTTTGCGGGACCCGCGCATGATGGTGGCTACAACTTC
CASSFAGPAHDGGYNF
>TRBD1|many|TRBJ1-2|TRBV12-3/TRBV12-4
TGTGCCAGCGGCAGGCGAACAGGGGAAACGGGGGGCTACACCTTC
CASGRRTGETGGYTF
>-|many|TRBJ2-5|TRBV10-3
TGTGCCATCAGTGGGCAAATGGGAGAGACCCAGTACTTC
CAISGQMGETQYF
>TRBD1|many|TRBJ2-4|TRBV27
TGTGCCAGCAGTCCCGGACAGGGGGCTGTCATTCGGTACTTC
CASSPGQGAVIRYF
>-|-|TRBJ1-5|TRBV24-1
TGTGCCACCAGTGTAAACAGCAATCAGCCCCAGCATTTT
CATSVNSNQPQHF
>-|many|TRBJ2-7|TRBV7-2
TGTGCCAGCAGCTTAATTGGGGGAGGACGGCCCCACGAGCAGTACTTC
CASSLIGGGRPHEQYF
>-|-|TRBJ1-1|TRBV6-5
TGTGCCAGCAGTTGGTCCCGGATGAACACTGAAGCTTTCTTT
CASSWSRMNTEAFF
>-|-|TRBJ1-2|TRBV10-3
TGTGCCATCAGCGGGGACGCAGGAGGAAGTGGTGGTGGCTACACCTTC
CAISGDAGGSGGGYTF
>TRBD1|many|TRBJ2-7|TRBV19
TGTGCCAGTAGTAAAACCGGGACAGGGGTCTACGAGCAGTACTTC
CASSKTGTGVYEQYF
>-|many|TRBJ2-5|TRBV6-1
TGTCCTCGGCCAAAAACAGGAGAGACCCAGTACTTC
CPRPKTGETQYF
>-|few|TRBJ2-5|TRBV25-1
TGTGCCAGCAGTGATGGTCGGGGGCTGCGAGAGACCCAGTACTTC
CASSDGRGLRETQYF
>-|-|TRBJ1-1|TRBV30
TGTGCCTGGAGTTATGGCACTGAAGCTTTCTTT
CAWSYGTEAFF
>TRBD1|-|TRBJ1-1|TRBV28
TGTGCCAGCAGTTTGGCAGGGGGCAGTTATAGGGCTTTCTTT
CASSLAGGSYRAFF
>-|many|TRBJ2-7|TRBV29-1
TGCAGCGTTGACCGGCCGGGGGGCGCCTACGAGCAGTACTTC
CSVDRPGGAYEQYF
>-|many|TRBJ2-7|TRBV2
TGTGCCAGCAGGGCAGAGGGCTTATCCTACGAGCAGTACTTC
CASRAEGLSYEQYF
>TRBD2|many|TRBJ2-3|TRBV14
TGTGCCAGCAGCCAAGATTCTAGCGGGAGGAGCCCAGATACGCAGTATTTT
CASSQDSSGRSPDTQYF
>TRBD2|many|TRBJ2-5|TRBV2
TGTGCCAGCAGCCCTGGACTAGCGGGAGGGGGTGAGACCCAGTACTTC
CASSPGLAGGGETQYF
>TRBD2|many|TRBJ2-5|TRBV6-5
TGTGCCAGCAGGGGACTAGCGGGACAAGAGACCCAGTACTTC
CASRGLAGQETQYF
>TRBD1|-|TRBJ1-2|TRBV24-1
TGTGCCACCAGGACCGGGGACAGGGGGGGCGGCGGCTACACCTTC
CATRTGDRGGGGYTF
>-|many|TRBJ2-2|TRBV11-2
TGTGCCAGCAGCTATGCGCCCGGGGAGCTGTTTTTT
CASSYAPGELFF
>-|many|TRBJ1-1|TRBV30
TGTGCCTGGAGTGTATTTGGGGCCTTTACTGAAGCTTTCTTT
CAWSVFGAFTEAFF
>-|many|TRBJ2-2|TRBV20-1
TGCAGTGCTATGGCGGGACGGGACACCGGGGAGCTGTTTTTT
CSAMAGRDTGELFF
>-|many|TRBJ2-7|TRBV7-2
TGTGCCAGCAGCTTAGTAGATTATTACGAGCAGTACTTC
CASSLVDYYEQYF
>-|many|TRBJ2-7|TRBV3-1
TGTGCCAGCAGCCCCAGGCTGGCGGGCGCCTACGAGCAGTACTTC
CASSPRLAGAYEQYF
>TRBD2|many|TRBJ2-5|TRBV6-5
TGTGCCAGCAGTTACGCGGGAGGGAGAGAGACCCAGTACTTC
CASSYAGGRETQYF
>-|many|TRBJ1-3|TRBV30
TGTGCCTGGAGTGTGGGAACTGGAAACACCATATATTTT
CAWSVGTGNTIYF
>-|many|TRBJ1-1|TRBV4-1
TGCGCCAGCAGCGGGCACAACATGAACACTGAAGCTTTCTTT
CASSGHNMNTEAFF
>-|many|TRBJ2-5|TRBV20-1
TGCAGTGCCTACGTTTCTCGGACCCAGTACTTC
CSAYVSRTQYF
>-|-|TRBJ1-6|TRBV30
TGTGCCTGGAGTGCAAGGACCGGGCTTAATTCACCCCTCCACTTT
CAWSARTGLNSPLHF
>-|-|TRBJ2-4|TRBV6-1
TGTGCCAGCTACAATCGCGCCCTCCAAGACATTCAGTACTTC
CASYNRALQDIQYF
>-|many|TRBJ1-1|TRBV6-1
TGTGCCAGCAGTGAACGCGTGGCTTTCTTT
CASSERVAFF
>-|many|TRBJ1-2|TRBV6-1
TGTGCCAGCACCTCCCCGACGCGTGGCTACACCTTC
CASTSPTRGYTF
>-|-|TRBJ1-6|TRBV20-1
TGCAGTGCTAGAGGACAGGACGGTACTAATTCACCCCTCCACTTT
CSARGQDGTNSPLHF
>-|many|TRBJ2-2|TRBV29-1
TGCAGCGTTGAGGGCCAGTCAAACACCGGGGAGCTGTTTTTT
CSVEGQSNTGELFF
>-|many|TRBJ1-2|TRBV29-1
TGCAGCGTCTCGGTCCTAGCTAACTATGGCTACACCTTC
CSVSVLANYGYTF
>-|-|TRBJ1-2|TRBV28
TGTGCCAGCAGTTTAGGTGGGGTTGGCTATGGCTACACCTTC
CASSLGGVGYGYTF
>-|many|TRBJ2-5|TRBV28
TGTGCCAGCAGCAGTAGCGTCCAAGAGACCCAGTACTTC
CASSSSVQETQYF
>TRBD2|-|TRBJ2-7|TRBV5-1
TGCGCCAGCGGACTAGACAGCCTCTTTGGGGAGCAGTACTTC
CASGLDSLFGEQYF
>-|-|TRBJ2-7|TRBV4-2
TGTGCCAGCAGCCAAGCCGCGGTAGGGACCTACGAGCAGTACTTC
CASSQAAVGTYEQYF
>-|few|TRBJ1-1|TRBV13
TGTGCCAATTCTTGGGGGGGGGACACTGAAGCTTTCTTT
CANSWGGDTEAFF
>TRBD2|many|TRBJ2-7|TRBV5-1
TGCGCCAGCAGCCAGGGACTAGCGGTTTCCTACGAGCAGTACTTC
CASSQGLAVSYEQYF
>TRBD1|-|TRBJ1-1|TRBV7-2
TGTGCCAGCAGCCTACAGGGGGCTAGGGCTGAAGCTTTCTTT
CASSLQGARAEAFF
>-|few|TRBJ2-3|TRBV5-8
TGTGCCAGCAGCTTGGCGGGCACAGATACGCAGTATTTT
CASSLAGTDTQYF
>-|many|TRBJ2-7|TRBV19
TGTGCCAGTAGCCTCCTCGTTGGCTCCTACGAGCAGTACTTC
CASSLLVGSYEQYF
>TRBD1|many|TRBJ2-7|TRBV27
TGTGCCAGCAGTTCCTCCGGGACAGGGCCCTACGAGCAGTACTTC
CASSSSGTGPYEQYF